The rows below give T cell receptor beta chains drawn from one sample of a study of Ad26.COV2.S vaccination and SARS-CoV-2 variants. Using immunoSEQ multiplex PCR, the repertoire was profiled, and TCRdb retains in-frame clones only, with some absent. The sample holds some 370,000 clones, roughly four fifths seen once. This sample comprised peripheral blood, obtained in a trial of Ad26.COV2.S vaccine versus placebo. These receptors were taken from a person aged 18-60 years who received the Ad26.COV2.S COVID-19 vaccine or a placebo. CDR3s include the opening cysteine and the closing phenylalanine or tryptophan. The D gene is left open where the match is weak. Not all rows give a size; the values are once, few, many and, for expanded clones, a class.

CDR3 protein: CASSQLGFEQYF
CDR3 DNA: TGTGCCAGCAGCCAGCTGGGGTTCGAGCAGTACTTC
V gene: TRBV14
J gene: TRBJ2-7
D gene: -
clone size: few

CDR3 protein: CASSLVVAAEKKGGYTF
CDR3 DNA: TGTGCCAGCAGTTTAGTCGTGGCGGCAGAGAAAAAGGGTGGCTACACCTTC
V gene: TRBV7-9
J gene: TRBJ1-2
D gene: -
clone size: -

CDR3 protein: CASSLSRAGGYTF
CDR3 DNA: TGTGCCAGCAGTTTGTCCAGGGCGGGTGGCTACACCTTC
V gene: TRBV27
J gene: TRBJ1-2
D gene: -
clone size: -

CDR3 protein: CASSQDPLLASSSYEQYF
CDR3 DNA: TGTGCCAGCAGCCAAGACCCCTTACTAGCGTCGTCCTCCTACGAGCAGTACTTC
V gene: TRBV14
J gene: TRBJ2-7
D gene: TRBD2
clone size: -

CDR3 protein: CASSYLGTNEKLFF
CDR3 DNA: TGTGCCAGCAGTTACTTGGGGACTAATGAAAAACTGTTTTTT
V gene: TRBV6-5
J gene: TRBJ1-4
D gene: -
clone size: -

CDR3 protein: CATSRTLALTTDTQYF
CDR3 DNA: TGTGCCACCAGCAGGACCTTAGCGCTCACCACAGATACGCAGTATTTT
V gene: TRBV15
J gene: TRBJ2-3
D gene: -
clone size: -

CDR3 protein: CASSYAGTEAYEQYF
CDR3 DNA: TGTGCCAGCAGTTACGCCGGGACGGAGGCCTACGAGCAGTACTTC
V gene: TRBV6-6
J gene: TRBJ2-7
D gene: -
clone size: -

CDR3 protein: CASSPTSGRLDEQFF
CDR3 DNA: TGTGCCAGCAGTCCGACTAGCGGGAGGCTCGATGAGCAGTTCTTC
V gene: TRBV27
J gene: TRBJ2-1
D gene: TRBD2
clone size: -

CDR3 protein: CASSYSTYGYTF
CDR3 DNA: TGTGCCAGCAGTTACTCGACCTATGGCTACACCTTC
V gene: TRBV6-2/TRBV6-3
J gene: TRBJ1-2
D gene: -
clone size: -

CDR3 protein: CASSLVGGETYEQYF
CDR3 DNA: TGCGCCAGCAGCTTGGTAGGGGGAGAAACCTACGAGCAGTACTTC
V gene: TRBV5-1
J gene: TRBJ2-7
D gene: -
clone size: -

CDR3 protein: CAGNRTVLLTF
CDR3 DNA: TGTGCCGGAAACCGGACGGTTCTTTTGACCTTC
V gene: TRBV21-1
J gene: TRBJ1-2
D gene: -
clone size: -

CDR3 protein: CASSTTGTYGYTF
CDR3 DNA: TGTGCCAGTAGTACCACCGGGACCTATGGCTACACCTTC
V gene: TRBV19
J gene: TRBJ1-2
D gene: -
clone size: -

CDR3 protein: CASSIYRDGSYEQYF
CDR3 DNA: TGTGCCAGCAGTATATACAGGGACGGCTCCTACGAGCAGTACTTC
V gene: TRBV2
J gene: TRBJ2-7
D gene: -
clone size: few

CDR3 protein: CASSPPPAATNEKLFF
CDR3 DNA: TGTGCCAGCTCACCACCGCCTGCTGCAACTAATGAAAAACTGTTTTTT
V gene: TRBV18
J gene: TRBJ1-4
D gene: -
clone size: -

CDR3 protein: CSVDGGMRDYTF
CDR3 DNA: TGCAGCGTTGATGGAGGGATGAGGGACTACACCTTC
V gene: TRBV29-1
J gene: TRBJ1-2
D gene: -
clone size: -

CDR3 protein: CAATGVTEQFF
CDR3 DNA: TGTGCCGCGACGGGGGTAACTGAGCAGTTCTTC
V gene: TRBV21-1
J gene: TRBJ2-1
D gene: -
clone size: -

CDR3 protein: CASSPWTSGYNEQFF
CDR3 DNA: TGCGCCAGCAGCCCGTGGACTAGCGGATACAATGAGCAGTTCTTC
V gene: TRBV5-1
J gene: TRBJ2-1
D gene: TRBD2
clone size: once

CDR3 protein: CASSYLYGYTF
CDR3 DNA: TGTGCCAGTAGTTACCTCTATGGCTACACCTTC
V gene: TRBV19
J gene: TRBJ1-2
D gene: -
clone size: -

CDR3 protein: CASSPPSSPNSPLHF
CDR3 DNA: TGTGCCAGCTCACCACCGAGCAGCCCCAATTCACCCCTCCACTTT
V gene: TRBV18
J gene: TRBJ1-6
D gene: -
clone size: -

CDR3 protein: CASSQVIGDNYGYTF
CDR3 DNA: TGCGCCAGCAGCCAAGTAATAGGAGATAACTATGGCTACACCTTC
V gene: TRBV4-1
J gene: TRBJ1-2
D gene: -
clone size: -

CDR3 protein: CATAQGPSTDTQYF
CDR3 DNA: TGCGCCACAGCCCAGGGGCCTAGCACAGATACGCAGTATTTT
V gene: TRBV5-1
J gene: TRBJ2-3
D gene: -
clone size: -

CDR3 protein: CASTSGGLNTGELFF
CDR3 DNA: TGCGCCAGCACCTCCGGGGGCCTTAACACCGGGGAGCTGTTTTTT
V gene: TRBV10-2
J gene: TRBJ2-2
D gene: -
clone size: -

CDR3 protein: CASSHIRDTNQPQHF
CDR3 DNA: TGTGCCAGCAGCCACATACGGGACACCAATCAGCCCCAGCATTTT
V gene: TRBV4-2
J gene: TRBJ1-5
D gene: -
clone size: -

CDR3 protein: CATAGRVSSYNEQFF
CDR3 DNA: TGTGCCACCGCGGGGAGGGTTAGCTCCTACAATGAGCAGTTCTTC
V gene: TRBV19
J gene: TRBJ2-1
D gene: TRBD2
clone size: -

CDR3 protein: CASSYVGQSSYEQYF
CDR3 DNA: TGTGCCAGCAGTTACGTTGGGCAGAGCTCCTACGAGCAGTACTTC
V gene: TRBV6-2/TRBV6-3
J gene: TRBJ2-7
D gene: -
clone size: -

CDR3 protein: CASSLARFRELFF
CDR3 DNA: TGCGCCAGCAGCTTGGCACGGTTCCGGGAGCTGTTTTTT
V gene: TRBV5-1
J gene: TRBJ2-2
D gene: -
clone size: -

CDR3 protein: CASSLLSSGNYGYTF
CDR3 DNA: TGTGCCAGCAGTTTATTATCGTCGGGGAACTATGGCTACACCTTC
V gene: TRBV28
J gene: TRBJ1-2
D gene: -
clone size: -

CDR3 protein: CASSHNQPQHF
CDR3 DNA: TGTGCCAGTAGTCACAATCAGCCCCAGCATTTT
V gene: TRBV19
J gene: TRBJ1-5
D gene: -
clone size: few

CDR3 protein: CATSDLAGNYGYTF
CDR3 DNA: TGTGCCACCAGTGATTTGGCAGGAAACTATGGCTACACCTTC
V gene: TRBV24-1
J gene: TRBJ1-2
D gene: -
clone size: -

CDR3 protein: CAVSSARETQYF
CDR3 DNA: TGTGCCGTCTCATCGGCTCGGGAGACCCAGTACTTC
V gene: TRBV6-5
J gene: TRBJ2-5
D gene: -
clone size: -

CDR3 protein: CASSLGAGGGEQYF
CDR3 DNA: TGTGCCAGCAGCTTAGGGGCTGGGGGAGGGGAGCAGTACTTC
V gene: TRBV7-6
J gene: TRBJ2-7
D gene: TRBD2
clone size: -

CDR3 protein: CASSVEGLNYGYTF
CDR3 DNA: TGTGCCAGCAGTGTCGAGGGACTCAACTATGGCTACACCTTC
V gene: TRBV2
J gene: TRBJ1-2
D gene: -
clone size: -

CDR3 protein: CASSEFQRGTDTQYF
CDR3 DNA: TGCGCCAGCAGTGAGTTCCAGCGGGGCACAGATACGCAGTATTTT
V gene: TRBV10-1
J gene: TRBJ2-3
D gene: -
clone size: -

CDR3 protein: CASSLSGQLYGYTF
CDR3 DNA: TGTGCCAGCAGTCTGTCAGGCCAGCTCTATGGCTACACCTTC
V gene: TRBV6-6
J gene: TRBJ1-2
D gene: -
clone size: -

CDR3 protein: CASSLIRVSGGYTF
CDR3 DNA: TGTGCCAGCAGCTTAATCAGGGTCTCGGGAGGCTACACCTTC
V gene: TRBV11-2
J gene: TRBJ1-2
D gene: -
clone size: -

CDR3 protein: CASRTVDTEAFF
CDR3 DNA: TGTGCCAGCAGGACAGTTGACACTGAAGCTTTCTTT
V gene: TRBV6-6
J gene: TRBJ1-1
D gene: -
clone size: few

CDR3 protein: CASGLDTQYF
CDR3 DNA: TGTGCCAGCGGATTAGATACGCAGTATTTT
V gene: TRBV2
J gene: TRBJ2-3
D gene: -
clone size: -

CDR3 protein: CASSRREGYNEQFF
CDR3 DNA: TGTGCCAGCAGTAGGCGGGAGGGTTACAATGAGCAGTTCTTC
V gene: TRBV2
J gene: TRBJ2-1
D gene: TRBD2
clone size: -

CDR3 protein: CASGTDYNEQFF
CDR3 DNA: TGTGCCAGCGGGACAGACTACAATGAGCAGTTCTTC
V gene: TRBV11-3
J gene: TRBJ2-1
D gene: TRBD1
clone size: -

CDR3 protein: CASSKEGLLGGEQYF
CDR3 DNA: TGTGCCAGTAGTAAGGAAGGGCTCTTAGGTGGCGAGCAGTACTTC
V gene: TRBV19
J gene: TRBJ2-7
D gene: -
clone size: -